This TCR beta chain was captured in a study of T cell responses to AZD1222 COVID-19 vaccine. Clones were sequenced by immunoSEQ multiplex PCR, and TCRdb holds only the in-frame ones, with some missing. Of 95,000 to 110,000 clones listed, roughly 90% are singletons. Germline V gives CDR1 SGHVS, CDR2 FQNEAQ. The V and J ends lost 5 bases and 1 base respectively, with 9 bases between them. The CDR3 has 14 residues. Sequencing used peripheral blood, obtained on day 0 of AZD1222 vaccination. The clonotype was recovered from an adult in good health. The J gene is TRBJ1-5, the V gene TRBV7-8; no definite D call. For the CDR3, the DNA is TGTGCCAGCAGCCCACATGAAAGCAATCAGCCCCAGCATTTT. This gives the protein CASSPHESNQPQHF.